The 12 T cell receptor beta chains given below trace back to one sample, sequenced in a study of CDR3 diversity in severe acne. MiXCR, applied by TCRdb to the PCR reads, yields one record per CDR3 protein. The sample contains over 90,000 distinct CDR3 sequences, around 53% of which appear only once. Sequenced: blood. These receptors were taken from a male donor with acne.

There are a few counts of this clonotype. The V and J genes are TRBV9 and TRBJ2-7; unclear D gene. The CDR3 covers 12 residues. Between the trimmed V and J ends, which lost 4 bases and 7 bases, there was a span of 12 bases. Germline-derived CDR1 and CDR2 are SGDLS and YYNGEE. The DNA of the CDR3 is TGTGCCAGCAGCTCTGGCGCTGGGGAGCAGTACTTC. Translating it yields CASSSGAGEQYF. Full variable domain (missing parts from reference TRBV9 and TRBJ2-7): DSGVTQTPKHLITATGQRVTLRCSPRSGDLSVYWYQQSLDQGLQFLIQYYNGEERAKGNILERFSAQQFPDLHSELNLSSLELGDSALYFCASSSGAGEQYFGPGTRLTVT.

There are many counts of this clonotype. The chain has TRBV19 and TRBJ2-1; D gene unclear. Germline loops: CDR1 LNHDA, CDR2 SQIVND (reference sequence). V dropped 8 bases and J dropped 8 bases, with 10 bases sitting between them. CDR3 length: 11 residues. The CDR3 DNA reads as TGTGCCAGTGGAAACCTCGATGAGCAGTTCTTC. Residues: CASGNLDEQFF. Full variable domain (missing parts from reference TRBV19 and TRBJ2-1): DGGITQSPKYLFRKEGQNVTLSCEQNLNHDAMYWYRQDPGQGLRLIYYSQIVNDFQKGDIAEGYSVSREKKESFPLTVTSAQKNPTAFYLCASGNLDEQFFGPGTRLTVL.

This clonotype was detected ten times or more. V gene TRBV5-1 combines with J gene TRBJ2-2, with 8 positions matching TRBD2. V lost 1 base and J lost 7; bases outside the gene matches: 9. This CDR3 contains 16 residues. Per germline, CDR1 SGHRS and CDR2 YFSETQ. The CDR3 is CASSLFSGKVNGELFF. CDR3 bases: TGCGCCAGCAGCTTGTTTAGCGGGAAAGTGAACGGGGAGCTGTTTTTT.

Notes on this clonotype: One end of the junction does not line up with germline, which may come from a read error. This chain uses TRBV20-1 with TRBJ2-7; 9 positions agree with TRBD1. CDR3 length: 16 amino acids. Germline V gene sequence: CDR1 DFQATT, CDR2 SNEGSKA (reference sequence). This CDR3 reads CGASVVGTGRIDEQYF. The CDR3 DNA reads TGCGGTGCTAGTGTGGTCGGGACAGGGAGAATAGACGAGCAGTACTTC.

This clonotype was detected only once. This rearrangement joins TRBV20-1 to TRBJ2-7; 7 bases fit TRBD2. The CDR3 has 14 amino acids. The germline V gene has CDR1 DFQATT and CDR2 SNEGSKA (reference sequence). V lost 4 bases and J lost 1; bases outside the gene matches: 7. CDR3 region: CSATPGSGSYEQYF. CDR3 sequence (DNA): TGCAGTGCTACCCCCGGTAGCGGGTCCTACGAGCAGTACTTC.

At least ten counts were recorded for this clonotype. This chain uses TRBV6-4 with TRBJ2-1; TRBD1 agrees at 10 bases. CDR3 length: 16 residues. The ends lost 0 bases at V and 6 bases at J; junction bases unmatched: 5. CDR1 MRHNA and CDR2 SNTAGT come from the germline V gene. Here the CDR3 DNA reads TGTGCCAGCAGTGACTCGGGGGACAGGGGCGTCAATGAGCAGTTCTTC. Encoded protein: CASSDSGDRGVNEQFF.

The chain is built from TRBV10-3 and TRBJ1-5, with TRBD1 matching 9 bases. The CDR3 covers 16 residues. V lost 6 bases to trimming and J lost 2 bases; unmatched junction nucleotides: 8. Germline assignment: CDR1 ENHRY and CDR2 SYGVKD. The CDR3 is CAIRADRGSGNQPQHF. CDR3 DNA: TGTGCCATCAGGGCGGACAGGGGTTCGGGCAATCAGCCCCAGCATTTT.

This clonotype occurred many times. The CDR3 region is CASSLYVGGQETQYF. The CDR3 nucleotides are TGTGCCAGCAGCTTGTACGTGGGCGGGCAAGAGACCCAGTACTTC. The gene calls are TRBV5-6 and TRBJ2-5; D may be TRBD2 (5 bases). The CDR3 length is 15 residues. V shed 1 base and J shed 2 bases, with 12 bases lying between them. CDR1 and CDR2 from the germline V gene are SGHDT and YYEEEE.

The DNA for the CDR3 is TGTGCCAGTAGTCCACTCGGAGGGAACACTGAAGCTTTCTTT. This encodes CASSPLGGNTEAFF. The chain carries TRBV19 and TRBJ1-1, with D unclear. This CDR3 comprises 14 residues. Trimming cost V 5 bases and J 1 base, with 11 bases left between them. Per the germline V gene, CDR1 is LNHDA and CDR2 is SQIVND (reference sequence).

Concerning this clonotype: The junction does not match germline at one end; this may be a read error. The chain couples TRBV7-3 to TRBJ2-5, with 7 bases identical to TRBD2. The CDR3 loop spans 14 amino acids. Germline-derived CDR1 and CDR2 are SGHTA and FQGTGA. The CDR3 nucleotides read TGTGCCGGCAGCTCTGGGGGGGGTTGGGAGACCCAGTACTTC. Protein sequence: CAGSSGGGWETQYF.

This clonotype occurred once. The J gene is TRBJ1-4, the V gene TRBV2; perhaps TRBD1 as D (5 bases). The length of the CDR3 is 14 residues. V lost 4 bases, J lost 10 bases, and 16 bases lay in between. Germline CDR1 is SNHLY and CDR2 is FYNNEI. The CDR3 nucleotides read TGTGCCAGCAGTGTGGTCAGGGCAAGTGGAAAACTGTTTTTT. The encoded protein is CASSVVRASGKLFF.

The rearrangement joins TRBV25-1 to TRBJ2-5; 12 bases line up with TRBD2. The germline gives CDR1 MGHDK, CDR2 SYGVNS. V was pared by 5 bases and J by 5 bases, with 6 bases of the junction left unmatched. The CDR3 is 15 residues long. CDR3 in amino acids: CASSFASGRAETQYF. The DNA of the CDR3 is TGTGCCAGCAGTTTCGCTAGCGGGAGGGCGGAGACCCAGTACTTC. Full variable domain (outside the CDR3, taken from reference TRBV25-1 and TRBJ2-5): EADIYQTPRYLVIGTGKKITLECSQTMGHDKMYWYQQDPGMELHLIHYSYGVNSTEKGDLSSESTVSRIRTEHFPLTLESARPSHTSQYLCASSFASGRAETQYFGPGTRLLVL.